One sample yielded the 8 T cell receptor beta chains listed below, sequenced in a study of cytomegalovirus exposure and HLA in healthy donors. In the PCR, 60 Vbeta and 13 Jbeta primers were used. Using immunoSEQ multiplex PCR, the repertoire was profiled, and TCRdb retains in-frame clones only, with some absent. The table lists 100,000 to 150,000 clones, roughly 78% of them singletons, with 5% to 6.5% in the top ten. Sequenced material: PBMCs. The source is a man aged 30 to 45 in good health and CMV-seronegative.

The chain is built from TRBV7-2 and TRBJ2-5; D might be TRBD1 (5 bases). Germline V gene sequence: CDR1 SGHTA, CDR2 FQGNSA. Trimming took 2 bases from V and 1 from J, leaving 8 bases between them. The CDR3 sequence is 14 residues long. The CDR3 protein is CASSLSGLQETQYF. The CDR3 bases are TGTGCCAGCAGCTTATCAGGGCTCCAAGAGACCCAGTACTTC. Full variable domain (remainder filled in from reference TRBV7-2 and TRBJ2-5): GAGVSQSPSNKVTEKGKDVELRCDPISGHTALYWYRQSLGQGLEFLIYFQGNSAPDKSGLPSDRFSAERTGGSVSTLTIQRTQQEDSAVYLCASSLSGLQETQYFGPGTRLLVL.

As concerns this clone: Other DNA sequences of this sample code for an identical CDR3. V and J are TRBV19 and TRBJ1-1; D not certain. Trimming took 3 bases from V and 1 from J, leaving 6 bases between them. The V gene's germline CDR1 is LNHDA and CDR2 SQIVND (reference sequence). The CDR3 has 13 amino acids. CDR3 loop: CASSISGNTEAFF. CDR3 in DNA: TGTGCCAGTAGTATTTCCGGGAACACTGAAGCTTTCTTT.

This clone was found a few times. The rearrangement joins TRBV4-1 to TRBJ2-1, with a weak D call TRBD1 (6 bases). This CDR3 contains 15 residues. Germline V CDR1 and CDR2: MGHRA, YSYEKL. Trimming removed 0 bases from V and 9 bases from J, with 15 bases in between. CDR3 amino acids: CASSQDGSGAGEQFF. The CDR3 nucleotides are TGCGCCAGCAGCCAAGATGGTTCAGGGGCGGGTGAGCAGTTCTTC.

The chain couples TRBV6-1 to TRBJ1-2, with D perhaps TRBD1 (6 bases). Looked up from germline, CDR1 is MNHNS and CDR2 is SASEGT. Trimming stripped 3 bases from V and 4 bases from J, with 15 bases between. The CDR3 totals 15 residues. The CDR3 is CASSESTTGSYGYTF. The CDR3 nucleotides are TGTGCCAGCAGTGAGTCCACTACAGGGAGCTATGGCTACACCTTC.

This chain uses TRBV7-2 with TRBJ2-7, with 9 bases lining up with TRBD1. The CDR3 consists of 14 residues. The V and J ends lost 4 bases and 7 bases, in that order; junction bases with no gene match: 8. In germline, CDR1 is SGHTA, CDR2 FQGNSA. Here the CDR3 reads CASSSGTGTLEQYF. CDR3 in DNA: TGTGCCAGCAGCTCCGGGACAGGGACATTGGAGCAGTACTTC.

The CDR3 loop reads CASSFSSPSYNEQFF. CDR3 nucleotide sequence: TGTGCCAGCAGTTTTTCGAGCCCCTCCTACAATGAGCAGTTCTTC. The J gene is TRBJ2-1, the V gene TRBV28; D gene ambiguous. V shed 3 bases and J shed 0 bases, with 9 bases lying between them. CDR3 length: 15 amino acids. CDR1 and CDR2 (germline): MDHEN, SYDVKM.

CDR3 sequence (DNA): TGTGCCACGAAGCCAGGGACAGGTATCAATGAGCAGTTCTTC. Translating it yields CATKPGTGINEQFF. The rearrangement links TRBV15 to TRBJ2-1; 8 positions match TRBD1. The V gene end was trimmed by 9 bases and the J gene end by 6 bases; junction bases not matched to a gene: 10. The CDR3 is 14 residues long. CDR1 LNHNV and CDR2 YYDKDF come from the germline V gene (reference sequence).

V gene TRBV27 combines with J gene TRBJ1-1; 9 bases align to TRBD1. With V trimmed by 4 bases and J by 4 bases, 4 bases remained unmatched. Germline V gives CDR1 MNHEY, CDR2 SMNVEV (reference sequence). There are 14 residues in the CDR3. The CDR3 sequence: CASSYGTGFTEAFF. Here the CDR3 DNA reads TGTGCCAGCAGTTATGGGACAGGGTTCACTGAAGCTTTCTTT.